This TCR beta chain stems from a study of cytomegalovirus exposure and HLA in healthy donors. General study results and limits: Under in vitro conditions, a few CMV-associated chains were confirmed as specific for CMV antigens. Reports described diagnosis of cytomegalovirus status by the classifier as highly specific and sensitive. In a later analysis, first-cohort TCR clusters were found to tend to co-occur in the roughly 120 validation repertoires.

A roughly 120-subject validation cohort, separate from the 666-subject first cohort, supplied the donors. Germline V gives CDR1 KGHSH, CDR2 LQKENI. The CDR3 sequence is 13 residues long. V was clipped by 6 bases and J by 2 bases, with 10 bases between them. Comments on this clone: Its matching antigen is unknown.

The repertoire was sequenced with immunoSEQ multiplex PCR; TCRdb's copy has only in-frame clones and lacks some. The data show over 100,000 clones, with approximately 90% seen just once and about 6% held by the top ten. The sequence came from a woman aged 18-29 years in good health and CMV-seropositive. The chain uses TRBV18 and TRBJ2-5; D not certain. The sample taken for sequencing was PBMCs. CDR3 residues: CASSPRLQETQYF. In nucleotides, the CDR3 is TGTGCCAGCTCTCCCCGACTTCAAGAGACCCAGTACTTC. Filled out from reference TRBV18 and TRBJ2-5, the complete variable domain reads NAGVMQNPRHLVRRRGQEARLRCSPMKGHSHVYWYRQLPEEGLKFMVYLQKENIIDESGMPKERFSAEFPKEGPSILRIQQVVRGDSAAYFCASSPRLQETQYFGPGTRLLVL.